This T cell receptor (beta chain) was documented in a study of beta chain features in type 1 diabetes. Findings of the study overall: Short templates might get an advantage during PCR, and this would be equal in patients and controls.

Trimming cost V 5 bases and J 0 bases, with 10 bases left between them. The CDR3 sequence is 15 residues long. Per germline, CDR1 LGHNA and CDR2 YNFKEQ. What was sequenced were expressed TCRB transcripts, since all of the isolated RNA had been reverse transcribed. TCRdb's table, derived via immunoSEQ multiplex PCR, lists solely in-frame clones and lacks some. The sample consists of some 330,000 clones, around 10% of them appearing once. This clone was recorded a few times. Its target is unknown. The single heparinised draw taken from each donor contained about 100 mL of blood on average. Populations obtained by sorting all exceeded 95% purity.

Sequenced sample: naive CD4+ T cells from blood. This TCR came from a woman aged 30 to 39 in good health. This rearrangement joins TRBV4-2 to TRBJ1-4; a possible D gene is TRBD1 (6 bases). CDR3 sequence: CASSGRQATNEKLFF. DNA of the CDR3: TGTGCCAGCAGCGGCCGACAGGCAACTAATGAAAAACTGTTTTTT.